What follows are 28 T cell receptor beta chains derived from one specimen sequenced in a study of glioma-infiltrating T cells. TCR alpha and beta CDR3 regions were amplified from RNA using iRepertoire nested multiplex PCR. Each CDR3 protein is one row after TCRdb ran MiXCR on the multiplex PCR reads. The data show tens of thousands of distinct CDR3 sequences, around 23% seen once. Sample: glioma tissue, nonneoplastic brain tissue, or PBMCs (not recorded which). The source is a human donor with low-grade glioma or glioblastoma, undergoing nonglioma brain surgery, or in good health (not recorded which).

This clonotype has a handful of counts. The chain links TRBV29-1 to TRBJ2-1; 10 bases line up with TRBD2. The CDR3 covers 16 residues. Germline V gives CDR1 SQVTM, CDR2 ANQGSEA. V shed 4 bases and J 8 bases; nucleotides not matched to a gene: 14. The CDR3: CSVVGPASGSTYEQFF. The CDR3 DNA is TGCAGCGTTGTCGGGCCGGCTAGCGGGAGTACGTATGAGCAGTTCTTC.

Of note for this clonotype: Its ends do not fully match the called genes, so a read error is possible. The CDR3 reads CNARGWRDTIETQYF. Written as DNA, the CDR3 is TGCAATGCTAGAGGGTGGCGGGACACGATAGAGACCCAGTACTTC. This sequence joins TRBV20-1 and TRBJ2-5; perhaps D is TRBD1 or TRBD2 (6 bases each). CDR3 size: 15 residues. The germline V gene has CDR1 DFQATT and CDR2 SNEGSKA (reference sequence).

This clonotype was picked up many times. The chain is built from TRBV7-8 and TRBJ1-3; TRBD1 matches at 10 bases. Germline V gene sequence: CDR1 SGHVS, CDR2 FQNEAQ. This CDR3 region has 12 residues. J was trimmed by 7 bases and V by 8 bases; bases with no gene match: 2. The CDR3 loop is CASLGQGNTIYF. DNA for the CDR3: TGTGCCAGCCTGGGACAGGGGAACACCATATATTTT.

Many counts were recorded for this clonotype. The CDR3 sequence: CASSRQGTGRYNEQFF. The CDR3 nucleotides read TGTGCCAGCAGCAGGCAGGGTACCGGGAGATACAATGAGCAGTTCTTC. This chain connects TRBV6-1 to TRBJ2-1, with D possibly being TRBD2 (6 bases). This CDR3 comprises 16 residues. V was pared by 6 bases and J by 4 bases, with 19 bases between. CDR1 is MNHNS, CDR2 SASEGT, per germline.

This clonotype appeared many times. The genes are TRBV2 and TRBJ2-1; weak D call: TRBD1 (6 bases). The length of the CDR3 is 14 residues. Trimming removed 6 bases from V and 7 bases from J, with 16 bases in between. Germline V gives CDR1 SNHLY, CDR2 FYNNEI. The CDR3 region has the DNA TGTGCCAGCAGCTCCGGGACAATGTTAAATGAGCAGTTCTTC. It yields the protein CASSSGTMLNEQFF.

In this sample, this clonotype turned up many times. The chain recombines TRBV15 with TRBJ1-1; the D gene is possibly TRBD1 (6 bases). This CDR3 has 15 residues. The germline V gene has CDR1 LNHNV and CDR2 YYDKDF (reference sequence). Trimming took off 2 bases at V and 6 bases at J, with 16 bases between the two ends. Written as DNA, the CDR3 is TGTGCCACCAGCAGAAAGGGGGGCGCAATGTCTGAAGCTTTCTTT. This gives the protein CATSRKGGAMSEAFF.

This clonotype was seen many times. The chain employs TRBV6-1 and TRBJ2-7, with 7 bases that match TRBD1. CDR1 is MNHNS and CDR2 is SASEGT in the germline V gene. The CDR3 loop spans 13 amino acids. The V segment lost 5 bases and the J segment 4 bases; nucleotides outside the gene matches: 5. As DNA, the CDR3 is TGTGCCAGCAGTCCAAGACAGGGTTACGAGCAGTACTTC. This encodes CASSPRQGYEQYF.

Many counts were recorded for this clonotype. The V and J genes are TRBV20-1 and TRBJ2-7, with 7 nucleotides matching TRBD2. With 3 bases clipped from V and 0 bases from J, the junction kept 11 bases outside the gene matches. The germline V gene encodes CDR1 DFQATT and CDR2 SNEGSKA (reference sequence). The CDR3 length is 16 residues. The CDR3 here is CSARAIGRSLSYEQYF. In DNA form, the CDR3 reads TGCAGTGCTAGGGCTATCGGGAGGTCCCTCTCCTACGAGCAGTACTTC.

This clonotype was observed at least ten times. The rearrangement links TRBV5-5 to TRBJ2-5; 7 bases line up with TRBD2. CDR1 and CDR2 from the germline V gene are SGHKS and YYEKEE (reference sequence). V lost 0 bases, J lost 2 bases, and 4 bases stayed unmatched. This CDR3 comprises 15 residues. In DNA form, the CDR3 reads TGTGCCAGCAGCTTGGCGCCGGGGGGACAAGAGACCCAGTACTTC. Residues: CASSLAPGGQETQYF.

As regards this clonotype: A much larger clone sits a single nucleotide away, making a read error possible. This sequence joins TRBV5-1 and TRBJ2-3; weak D call: TRBD1 (5 bases). Germline V CDR1 and CDR2: SGHRS, YFSETQ. CDR3 size: 13 residues. The CDR3 DNA reads as TGCGCCAGCAACTTGGGGTTCACAGGTACGCAGTATTTT. Encoded protein: CASNLGFTGTQYF.

V usage is TRBV7-7 and J usage is TRBJ2-5; no definite D call. Trimming left V 0 bases short and J 13 bases short, with 18 bases between. This CDR3 comprises 14 residues. The germline gives CDR1 SSHAT, CDR2 FNYEAQ (reference sequence). The CDR3: CASSLAGKGETRYF. CDR3 sequence (DNA): TGTGCCAGCAGCTTAGCGGGGAAAGGAGAGACTCGGTACTTC. The full variable domain, with the rest looked up from reference TRBV7-7 and TRBJ2-5, is GAGVSQSPRYKVTKRGQDVTLRCDPISSHATLYWYQQALGQGPEFLTYFNYEAQPDKSGLPSDRFSAERPEGSISTLTIQRTEQRDSAMYRCASSLAGKGETRYFGPGTRLLVL.

This chain connects TRBV9 to TRBJ1-2; no clear D. Germline V gene data show CDR1 as SGDLS and CDR2 as YYNGEE. V dropped 0 bases and J dropped 5 bases, with 8 bases sitting between them. The CDR3 extends over 13 amino acids. In DNA, the CDR3 is TGTGCCAGCAGCGTAGGAGGTTCGTATGGCTACACCTTC. Its translation is CASSVGGSYGYTF.

This clonotype was seen only once. Compared with germline, one end of the junction differs, possibly owing to a read error. The chain has TRBV6-6 and TRBJ2-3; 7 bases align to TRBD2. Germline CDR1 MNHNY, CDR2 SVGAGI (reference sequence). The CDR3 has 15 amino acids. CDR3 sequence: CARSYPWGGTDTQYF. CDR3 in DNA: TGTGCCAGAAGTTACCCCTGGGGGGGGACAGATACGCAGTATTTT.

The table lists this clonotype with many counts. The chain employs TRBV20-1 and TRBJ2-5; a possible D gene is TRBD1 (5 bases). CDR1 and CDR2 from the germline V gene are DFQATT and SNEGSKA (reference sequence). There are 13 residues in the CDR3. V was cut by 5 bases and J by 5 bases, with 15 bases left in between. In nucleotides, the CDR3 is TGCAGTGCTCTCCAGGGTAATGAGGAGACCCAGTACTTC. Translating gives CSALQGNEETQYF.

In this sample, this clonotype turned up many times. The chain combines TRBV20-1 with TRBJ1-2; no reliable D call. The V gene's germline CDR1 is DFQATT and CDR2 SNEGSKA (reference sequence). The V end was cut by 1 base, the J end by 4 bases, with 13 bases between. The CDR3 runs to 14 residues. The CDR3 spells CSARVDSLGYGYTF. In DNA form, the CDR3 reads TGCAGTGCTAGAGTGGACTCGCTGGGCTATGGCTACACCTTC.

This clonotype was observed many times. This rearrangement joins TRBV6-1 to TRBJ2-1; unclear D gene. CDR1 MNHNS and CDR2 SASEGT come from the germline V gene. V lost 6 bases to trimming and J lost 6 bases, with 15 bases between them. This CDR3 has 14 amino acids. This chain's CDR3 is CASSPRLGLNEQFF. CDR3 sequence (DNA): TGTGCCAGCAGCCCGAGGCTAGGTCTCAATGAGCAGTTCTTC.

Regarding this clonotype: Possible read error: a much larger clone is one base away. This likely comes from a read error, as the CDR3 has no conserved phenylalanine or tryptophan at its end. The chain is built from TRBV7-9 and TRBJ1-2; unclear D gene. Germline V CDR1 and CDR2: SEHNR, FQNEAQ (reference sequence). The CDR3 spans 12 residues. V was clipped by 5 bases and J by 2 bases, with 6 bases between them. CDR3 in DNA: TGTGCCAGCAGCATGGACAACTATGGCTACACCCTC. This encodes CASSMDNYGYTL.

As for this clonotype: A clone one base away is much larger, so this may be a read error. The chain employs TRBV2 and TRBJ2-7; 7 bases fit TRBD2. There are 13 residues in the CDR3. Germline V gene data show CDR1 as SNHLY and CDR2 as FYNNEI. The junction had 5 bases not matched to a gene; V was cut back by 5 bases and J by 4 bases. CDR3 amino acids: CASSREECYEQYF. DNA of the CDR3: TGTGCCAGCAGTCGGGAGGAATGTTACGAGCAGTACTTC.

Comment on this clonotype: A much larger clone differs by one base, so this may be a read error. The rearrangement uses TRBV12-3 or TRBV12-4 and TRBJ1-3; 7 nucleotides align to TRBD1. The CDR3 extends over 14 amino acids. This CDR3 reads CASRTGQERKTIYF. CDR3 bases: TGTGCCAGCAGGACAGGACAGGAAAGAAAAACCATATATTTT.

This clonotype was observed at least ten times. The chain links TRBV10-3 to TRBJ2-5; no firm D call. The V and J ends lost 2 bases and 7 bases respectively, with 8 bases between them. This CDR3 has 12 amino acids. Germline values: CDR1 ENHRY, CDR2 SYGVKD. CDR3: CAISELGLTQYF. The DNA for the CDR3 is TGTGCCATCAGTGAGCTGGGATTGACCCAGTACTTC.

This clonotype was observed at least ten times. The CDR3 is CASSRRESGYGYTF. CDR3 nucleotides: TGTGCCAGCAGTAGACGGGAGAGCGGCTATGGCTACACCTTC. The chain employs TRBV6-1 and TRBJ1-2; D remains unclear. Germline V gene sequence: CDR1 MNHNS, CDR2 SASEGT. This CDR3 comprises 14 residues. V lost 5 bases to trimming and J lost 4 bases, with 14 bases between them.

This chain connects TRBV19 to TRBJ1-2, with unresolved D. The CDR3 length is 14 residues. V was cut by 0 bases and J by 4 bases, with 9 bases left in between. In germline, CDR1 is LNHDA, CDR2 SQIVND (reference sequence). CDR3 amino acids: CASSIDQKPYGYTF. Written as DNA, the CDR3 is TGTGCCAGTAGTATAGATCAGAAACCCTATGGCTACACCTTC.

This clonotype was found a few times. The chain couples TRBV2 to TRBJ2-7, with TRBD2 as a possible D gene (6 bases). The V gene lost 0 bases and the J gene lost 3 bases, with 21 bases spanning the gap. Per the germline V gene, CDR1 is SNHLY and CDR2 is FYNNEI. The CDR3 runs 18 residues. CDR3 amino acids: CASSEALWAASEGYEQYF. The CDR3 DNA reads as TGTGCCAGCAGTGAAGCTCTCTGGGCGGCTAGCGAGGGCTACGAGCAGTACTTC.

V is TRBV16 and J is TRBJ1-1; D unclear. Germline CDR1 reads KGHSY; CDR2 reads FQNENV. V shed 7 bases and J shed 4 bases, with 13 bases lying between them. CDR3 length: 13 residues. DNA for the CDR3: TGTGCCAGCAATCGTGCGGCGGGCACTGAAGCTTTCTTT. It yields the protein CASNRAAGTEAFF.

With respect to this clonotype: A read error is likely, as this CDR3 ends without the conserved phenylalanine or tryptophan. The rearrangement links TRBV2 to TRBJ1-1, with a possible D match to TRBD1 (5 bases). The germline gives CDR1 SNHLY, CDR2 FYNNEI. This CDR3 has 16 amino acids. The V end lost 6 bases, the J end lost 0 bases, and 17 bases lay between the germline ends. DNA of the CDR3: TGTGCCAGCAGCGCTACGGGACGGCCGATGAACACTGAAGCTTTCCTT. It encodes CASSATGRPMNTEAFL.

The chain couples TRBV20-1 to TRBJ2-7; possibly TRBD1 for D (6 bases). Trimming cost V 6 bases and J 0 bases, with 12 bases left between them. This CDR3 spans 13 amino acids. The V gene's germline CDR1 is DFQATT and CDR2 SNEGSKA (reference sequence). The CDR3 bases are TGCAGTGCGCTAGGGGACAACTCCTACGAGCAGTACTTC. As protein: CSALGDNSYEQYF.

In DNA, the CDR3 is TGTGCCAGCAGTTTAGCCGGGGGGGGATACGAGCAGTACTTC. This gives the protein CASSLAGGGYEQYF. This chain links TRBV12-3 or TRBV12-4 with TRBJ2-1; 8 positions match TRBD2. The J call may be mistaken, given a closer DNA end match to TRBJ2-7. The CDR3 spans 14 residues.

In the case of this clonotype: A junction end diverges from the germline sequence, so it may reflect a read error. This chain connects TRBV5-1 to TRBJ2-1; no firm D call. This CDR3 spans 14 amino acids. Germline V gives CDR1 SGHRS, CDR2 YFSETQ. The CDR3 sequence is CAGSLEQSYNEQFF. The CDR3 DNA reads TGCGCCGGCAGCTTGGAACAGTCCTACAATGAGCAGTTCTTC.